These T cell receptor beta chains were read from a single sample in a study of T cells after yellow fever vaccination. TCRdb analysed the 5' RACE reads with MiXCR anew, one entry per CDR3 protein. This table holds 400,000 or so distinct CDR3 sequences, 6.2% found once. This specimen was PBMCs, taken 5 days after the yellow fever booster vaccination. The receptors were gathered from a man aged 25 to 40 who received the YFV17D yellow fever vaccine. CDR3s include the opening cysteine and the closing phenylalanine or tryptophan. D genes are given only for firm matches. Rows give clone size only sometimes, using once, few, many, or a class for an expanded clone.

>TRBJ2-1|few|TRBV5-1|TRBD2
TGCGCCAGCAGCTTGGGGTGGACTAGTATACAGAATGAGCAGTTCTTC
CASSLGWTSIQNEQFF
>TRBJ2-3|many|TRBV20-1|-
TGCAGTGGAATGGACACCCCCACAGATACGCAGTATTTT
CSGMDTPTDTQYF
>TRBJ2-1|few|TRBV7-9|TRBD2
TGTGCCAGCAGCCGGGCGGGACTAGCGGGACGGGAGCAGTTCTTC
CASSRAGLAGREQFF
>TRBJ2-1|many|TRBV20-1|-
TGCAGTGCTAGAGCCCTAGCTAGCGACAAAACCTCCTACAATGAGCAGTTCTTC
CSARALASDKTSYNEQFF
>TRBJ2-7|many|TRBV20-1|-
TGCAGTGCCGCTACCACCGGATACGAGCAGTACTTC
CSAATTGYEQYF
>TRBJ2-3|-|TRBV18|-
TGTGCCAGCTCACCGGGATGGGGGGACGTCACAGATACGCAGTATTTT
CASSPGWGDVTDTQYF
>TRBJ2-7|many|TRBV6-1|-
TGTGCCAGCAGTGAAGGGTGGGGGGTAGGGTCCTACGAGCAGTACTTC
CASSEGWGVGSYEQYF
>TRBJ2-7|-|TRBV15|-
TGTGCCACCAGCAGAGATGGTGACTCAACCTACGAGCAGTACTTC
CATSRDGDSTYEQYF
>TRBJ2-7|few|TRBV6-2/TRBV6-3|-
TGTGCCAGCAGGCCGCGGGCCTACTCCTACGAGCAGTACTTC
CASRPRAYSYEQYF
>TRBJ2-7|many|TRBV12-3/TRBV12-4|TRBD1
TGTGCCAGCAGTTTGGGCGACAGGGGGCTCGAGCAGTACTTC
CASSLGDRGLEQYF
>TRBJ2-2|-|TRBV28|TRBD1
TGTTCGGCCGGGACAGGGGTTTCCGGGGAGCTGTTTTTT
CSAGTGVSGELFF
>TRBJ1-5|-|TRBV5-1|TRBD1
TGCGCCAGCATTTATCCCTCCCACGACAGGGCAAGATATAGCAATCAGCCCCAGCATTTT
CASIYPSHDRARYSNQPQHF
>TRBJ2-5|few|TRBV4-1|-
TGCGCCAGCAGCCAAGATTTAGGGGTGCAGGAGACCCAGTACTTC
CASSQDLGVQETQYF
>TRBJ2-7|many|TRBV7-2|TRBD2
TGTGCCAGCAGCTTAGGGGGCGGGGGGCTCAGGCAGTACTTC
CASSLGGGGLRQYF
>TRBJ2-1|many|TRBV10-3|TRBD1
TGTGCCATCAGCCCGGGACAGGGTAGTGATAAGCAGTTCTTC
CAISPGQGSDKQFF
>TRBJ1-1|many|TRBV5-1|-
TGCGCCAGCAGCTTAGAGGGCCCTCAGATCACTGAAGCTTTCTTT
CASSLEGPQITEAFF
>TRBJ2-5|-|TRBV7-8|-
TGTGCCAGCCCCCCTGGGACGAGTGTGCAAGAGACCCAGTACTTC
CASPPGTSVQETQYF
>TRBJ2-3|-|TRBV18|TRBD2
TGTGCCAGCTCACCGATCGGGACTAGCGGGAGAACCGCAGTGGGCACAGATACGCAGTATTTT
CASSPIGTSGRTAVGTDTQYF
>TRBJ2-7|-|TRBV15|-
TGTGCCACCAGCAGAGATTGGCAGGGTCAGTACTTC
CATSRDWQGQYF
>TRBJ1-4|few|TRBV7-9|-
TGTGCCAGCGCCGTAGGACTGGAAAAACTGTTTTTT
CASAVGLEKLFF
>TRBJ1-5|-|TRBV20-1|TRBD1
TGCAGTGCTAGAAGGGACAGTCTTAGCAATCAGCCCCAGCATTTT
CSARRDSLSNQPQHF
>TRBJ2-3|-|TRBV29-1|-
TGCAGCGTTCGCAACACAGATACGCAGTATTTT
CSVRNTDTQYF
>TRBJ1-2|few|TRBV20-1|TRBD1
TGCAGTGCTAGAGCCGACAGGGGGATCTATGGCTACACCTTC
CSARADRGIYGYTF
>TRBJ2-7|many|TRBV20-1|-
TGCAGTGCTAGAGATCGTCGGGGTTTCTCCTACGAGCAGTACTTC
CSARDRRGFSYEQYF
>TRBJ1-1|-|TRBV25-1|-
TGTGCCAGCAGCGGTGGGGGTGAAGCTTTCTTT
CASSGGGEAFF
>TRBJ2-2|many|TRBV5-1|TRBD2
TGCGCCAGCAGCCCGGGGACTACTATTAATTCGAACACCGGGGAGCTGTTTTTT
CASSPGTTINSNTGELFF
>TRBJ2-7|few|TRBV19|-
TGTGCCAGTAGTATATCCCCGACTAAGCCGCGCGAGCAGTACTTC
CASSISPTKPREQYF
>TRBJ1-1|few|TRBV20-1|TRBD1
TGCAGTGCTAGATCCAGGGGGGGTACTGAAGCTTTCTTT
CSARSRGGTEAFF
>TRBJ2-3|few|TRBV20-1|-
TGCAGTGCTAGAGACCCTAGACTAGGCCGGAGAGATACGCAGTATTTT
CSARDPRLGRRDTQYF
>TRBJ2-3|many|TRBV20-1|TRBD2
TGCAGTGCTCGGGCGCTAGCGGTGAGCGATACGCAGTATTTT
CSARALAVSDTQYF
>TRBJ2-2|-|TRBV14|-
TGTGCCAGCAGCCAAGTCCGGGGAGCCGGGGAGCTGTTTTTT
CASSQVRGAGELFF
>TRBJ2-7|-|TRBV6-5|-
TGTGCCAGCAGTTACTCCGACCCTAAGGCCTACGAGCAGTACTTC
CASSYSDPKAYEQYF